The 30 T cell receptor beta chains in this list originate from one sample, sequenced in a study of beta chain features in type 1 diabetes. Sequencing targeted expressed TCRB transcripts, as all isolated RNA had been reverse transcribed. The assay was immunoSEQ multiplex PCR, and TCRdb's table has in-frame clones only and misses some. The sample holds about 340,000 clones, 8% seen once. The specimen sequenced was central memory CD4+ T cells from blood. The receptors come from a woman between 18 and 29 years old in good health.

The CDR3 reads CASSLGDSYGYTF. For the CDR3, the DNA is TGCGCCAGCAGCTTAGGGGACAGTTATGGCTACACCTTC. This rearrangement joins TRBV5-1 to TRBJ1-2, with 7 bases fitting TRBD1. Trimming removed 2 bases from V and 5 bases from J; junction bases left unmatched: 3. Per the germline V gene, CDR1 is SGHRS and CDR2 is YFSETQ. This CDR3 is built from 13 residues.

This clone was detected only a few times. The chain combines TRBV28 with TRBJ2-5; the D is unclear. The CDR3 spans 10 residues. The V gene lost 8 bases and the J gene lost 4 bases, with 5 bases spanning the gap. Per the germline V gene, CDR1 is MDHEN and CDR2 is SYDVKM. The CDR3 sequence is CASARETQYF. In DNA, the CDR3 is TGTGCCAGCGCCAGAGAGACCCAGTACTTC.

This clone was counted between two and nine times. The chain is built from TRBV15 and TRBJ1-1; D ambiguous. The CDR3 sequence is 14 residues long. The V and J ends lost 1 base and 1 base respectively, with 7 bases between them. Germline CDR1 is LNHNV and CDR2 is YYDKDF (reference sequence). The CDR3 bases are TGTGCCACCAGCAGAGCGGGAGCGAACACTGAAGCTTTCTTT. Its protein product is CATSRAGANTEAFF.

The genes are TRBV6-5 and TRBJ2-7; possibly TRBD1 for D (6 bases). Germline loops: CDR1 MNHEY, CDR2 SVGAGI. The CDR3 spans 14 residues. Trimming cost V 5 bases and J 8 bases, with 19 bases left between them. CDR3 in DNA: TGTGCCAGCAGTAAACAGGGATCGGATTCGCAGCAGTACTTC. This encodes CASSKQGSDSQQYF.

This chain uses TRBV29-1 with TRBJ1-1, with D possibly being TRBD1 (5 bases). CDR1 is SQVTM, CDR2 ANQGSEA, per germline. Trimming took off 3 bases at V and 6 bases at J, with 20 bases between the two ends. The CDR3 consists of 15 residues. For the CDR3, the DNA is TGCAGCGTTGATGCTATGGTCAGGGCGGCGCCTGAAGCTTTCTTT. Protein: CSVDAMVRAAPEAFF.

This clone has a handful of counts. V usage is TRBV28 and J usage is TRBJ2-4; a weak D match, TRBD1 (5 bases). Germline loops: CDR1 MDHEN, CDR2 SYDVKM. The CDR3 has 14 amino acids. V lost 6 bases and J lost 6, with 15 bases in between. CDR3 sequence reads: CASSPRVSGNIQYF. Here the CDR3 DNA reads TGTGCCAGCAGCCCCAGGGTTAGTGGAAACATTCAGTACTTC. Full variable domain (remainder filled in from reference TRBV28 and TRBJ2-4): DVKVTQSSRYLVKRTGEKVFLECVQDMDHENMFWYRQDPGLGLRLIYFSYDVKMKEKGDIPEGYSVSREKKERFSLILESASTNQTSMYLCASSPRVSGNIQYFGAGTRLSVL.

This chain joins TRBV7-2 and TRBJ2-3; TRBD2 matches 9 bases. The V segment lost 5 bases and the J segment 7 bases; nucleotides outside the gene matches: 10. Germline V CDR1 and CDR2: SGHTA, FQGNSA. This CDR3 region has 15 residues. The CDR3 region has the DNA TGTGCCAGCAGCAGCCTTAGCGGGAGCTCCCATACGCAGTATTTT. Residues: CASSSLSGSSHTQYF. The variable domain in full, completed from reference TRBV7-2 and TRBJ2-3, reads GAGVSQSPSNKVTEKGKDVELRCDPISGHTALYWYRQSLGQGLEFLIYFQGNSAPDKSGLPSDRFSAERTGGSVSTLTIQRTQQEDSAVYLCASSSLSGSSHTQYFGPGTRLTVL.

This clone was counted a few times. The chain recombines TRBV5-1 with TRBJ2-1; 10 bases are a match to TRBD2. In germline, CDR1 is SGHRS, CDR2 YFSETQ. J was trimmed by 6 bases and V by 2 bases; bases with no gene match: 5. This CDR3 region has 15 residues. CDR3 bases: TGCGCCAGCAGCTTCGGCCAGCGGGAGGGCAATGAGCAGTTCTTC. Translated, it gives CASSFGQREGNEQFF. Supplemented by reference TRBV5-1 and TRBJ2-1, the full variable domain reads KAGVTQTPRYLIKTRGQQVTLSCSPISGHRSVSWYQQTPGQGLQFLFEYFSETQRNKGNFPGRFSGRQFSNSRSEMNVSTLELGDSALYLCASSFGQREGNEQFFGPGTRLTVL.

This sequence joins TRBV29-1 and TRBJ1-2; TRBD1 aligns across 7 bases. The CDR3 is 16 residues long. V trimming: 8 bases; J trimming: 4 bases; junction bases outside the gene matches: 19. CDR1 SQVTM and CDR2 ANQGSEA come from the germline V gene. The CDR3 nucleotides read TGCAGCATGTCCGGGACAGCAGCCGGGCTCTGCTATGGCTACACCTTC. Translated: CSMSGTAAGLCYGYTF.

This clone was seen more than once but under ten times. The chain has TRBV28 and TRBJ1-5, with a possible D match to TRBD1 (5 bases). The V and J ends lost 8 bases and 0 bases respectively, with 11 bases between them. The CDR3 contains 14 residues. CDR1 and CDR2 from the germline V gene are MDHEN and SYDVKM. CDR3 sequence reads: CASLRDFSNQPQHF. As DNA, the CDR3 is TGTGCCAGCCTCCGGGACTTTAGCAATCAGCCCCAGCATTTT.

This clone has a handful of counts. The identical CDR3 is also encoded by other nucleotide sequences in the sample. The CDR3 region is CASSKGQGRGELFF. DNA for the CDR3: TGTGCCAGCAGTAAAGGACAGGGGCGCGGGGAGCTGTTTTTT. The chain employs TRBV14 and TRBJ2-2; 9 bases align to TRBD1. Germline CDR1 and CDR2: SGHDN and FVKESK. This CDR3 is 14 amino acids long. V lost 6 bases and J lost 7; bases outside the gene matches: 6. The full variable domain, its missing parts supplied by reference TRBV14 and TRBJ2-2, is EAGVTQFPSHSVIEKGQTVTLRCDPISGHDNLYWYRRVMGKEIKFLLHFVKESKQDESGMPNNRFLAERTGGTYSTLKVQPAELEDSGVYFCASSKGQGRGELFFGEGSRLTVL.

CDR3 sequence: CASSRSAWADQPQHF. For the CDR3, the DNA is TGTGCCAGTAGTAGATCAGCATGGGCTGATCAGCCCCAGCATTTT. J is TRBJ1-5 and V is TRBV19; D not resolved. Trimming shortened V by 4 bases and J by 5 bases, and 15 bases separated the two germline ends. The CDR3 has 15 residues. Germline lookup yields CDR1 LNHDA and CDR2 SQIVND (reference sequence). The variable domain in full, with the rest retrieved from reference TRBV19 and TRBJ1-5, is DGGITQSPKYLFRKEGQNVTLSCEQNLNHDAMYWYRQDPGQGLRLIYYSQIVNDFQKGDIAEGYSVSREKKESFPLTVTSAQKNPTAFYLCASSRSAWADQPQHFGDGTRLSIL.

This clone was seen more than once but under ten times. The CDR3 spells CASSPQQGATFGYGYTF. CDR3 bases: TGTGCCAGCTCACCGCAACAGGGGGCAACATTCGGCTATGGCTACACCTTC. The chain joins TRBV18 to TRBJ1-2, with TRBD1 matching over 9 bases. Germline V gene data show CDR1 as KGHSH and CDR2 as LQKENI. The CDR3 contains 17 residues. The junction had 12 bases not matched to a gene; V was cut back by 3 bases and J by 4 bases.

This clone was found a few times. The chain uses TRBV15 and TRBJ2-3; TRBD2 might be the D (5 bases). V was clipped by 0 bases and J by 2 bases, with 9 bases between them. The CDR3 extends over 15 amino acids. Germline CDR1 reads LNHNV; CDR2 reads YYDKDF (reference sequence). CDR3 nucleotides: TGTGCCACCAGCAGAGATATGAGGGCCACAGATACGCAGTATTTT. Its translation is CATSRDMRATDTQYF.

This clone turned up a few times. The chain couples TRBV14 to TRBJ2-7, with a tentative D call TRBD2 (5 bases). CDR3 length: 16 residues. CDR1 and CDR2 from the germline V gene are SGHDN and FVKESK. Trimming shortened V by 5 bases and J by 1 base, and 18 bases separated the two germline ends. CDR3 sequence: CASSSGWAANSYEQYF. CDR3 nucleotide sequence: TGTGCCAGCAGCTCGGGATGGGCCGCTAATTCCTACGAGCAGTACTTC.

The rearrangement uses TRBV9 and TRBJ2-1; 10 bases match TRBD2. The ends lost 3 bases at V and 2 bases at J; junction bases unmatched: 8. The germline V gene encodes CDR1 SGDLS and CDR2 YYNGEE. The length of the CDR3 is 17 residues. The CDR3 loop is CASSATPSGRAYNEQFF. The CDR3 DNA reads as TGTGCCAGCAGCGCAACCCCGAGCGGGAGGGCCTACAATGAGCAGTTCTTC. Drawing the rest from reference TRBV9 and TRBJ2-1, the complete variable domain is DSGVTQTPKHLITATGQRVTLRCSPRSGDLSVYWYQQSLDQGLQFLIQYYNGEERAKGNILERFSAQQFPDLHSELNLSSLELGDSALYFCASSATPSGRAYNEQFFGPGTRLTVL.

CDR3 region: CASSLDYEQYF. As DNA, the CDR3 is TGTGCCAGCAGCCTCGACTACGAGCAGTACTTC. This chain connects TRBV7-8 to TRBJ2-7, with D uncertain. This CDR3 is 11 amino acids long. V lost 5 bases to trimming and J lost 3 bases, with 5 bases between them. Germline CDR1 is SGHVS and CDR2 is FQNEAQ.

This clone has a handful of counts. The J gene is TRBJ2-7, the V gene TRBV6-5; no firm D call. With 5 bases removed from V and 2 bases from J, the gap between germline ends came to 13 bases. This CDR3 has 14 residues. Looked up from germline, CDR1 is MNHEY and CDR2 is SVGAGI. The CDR3 region has the DNA TGTGCCAGCAGTCCCCTCGACGGGCCCTACGAGCAGTACTTC. Protein product: CASSPLDGPYEQYF.

This clone has ten or more counts. The chain has TRBV7-3 and TRBJ1-2; perhaps TRBD1 as D (5 bases). Germline values: CDR1 SGHTA, CDR2 FQGTGA. V shed 3 bases and J shed 8 bases, with 13 bases lying between them. The CDR3 contains 13 residues. CDR3 amino acids: CASSLAGTEGYTF. CDR3 DNA sequence: TGTGCCAGCAGCTTGGCAGGGACGGAGGGCTACACCTTC.

This clone was seen ten or more times. This sequence joins TRBV2 and TRBJ2-2; tentatively, D is TRBD2 (5 bases). Germline V gene lookup returns CDR1 SNHLY and CDR2 FYNNEI. This CDR3 contains 14 residues. V lost 1 base and J 4 bases, leaving 7 bases between the germline ends. CDR3 residues: CASSEGSGTGELFF. The CDR3 DNA reads as TGTGCCAGCAGTGAAGGCAGCGGCACCGGGGAGCTGTTTTTT.

This clone was seen ten or more times. V and J are TRBV7-9 and TRBJ1-5; D ambiguous. V lost 4 bases and J lost 6, with 7 bases in between. The length of the CDR3 is 12 residues. In germline, CDR1 is SEHNR, CDR2 FQNEAQ (reference sequence). The CDR3 here is CASSSGSQPQHF. In nucleotides, the CDR3 is TGTGCCAGCAGCTCGGGGTCTCAGCCCCAGCATTTT.

This clone came up many times. CDR3 region: CASSSLASGSYNEQFF. Here the CDR3 DNA reads TGTGCCAGCAGTTCCTTGGCTAGCGGGTCTTACAATGAGCAGTTCTTC. The gene calls are TRBV6-5 and TRBJ2-1; 8 bases agree with TRBD2. After removal of 4 bases from V and 4 bases from J, the junction contained 9 bases not matched to a gene. The length of the CDR3 is 16 residues. From germline, CDR1 is MNHEY and CDR2 SVGAGI.

This clone was observed a handful of times. The genes are TRBV20-1 and TRBJ1-1; D is unresolved. The CDR3 consists of 11 residues. Germline V CDR1 and CDR2: DFQATT, SNEGSKA (reference sequence). Written as DNA, the CDR3 is TGCAGAGTTAGCCCGAACACTGAAGCTTTCTTT. Its protein product is CRVSPNTEAFF.

This clone was seen repeatedly, ten times or more. This chain links TRBV7-9 with TRBJ2-1, with D possibly being TRBD1 (5 bases). Germline V lookup: CDR1 SEHNR, CDR2 FQNEAQ (reference sequence). V was pared by 6 bases and J by 7 bases, with 16 bases between. The CDR3 is 14 residues long. CDR3 sequence reads: CASRTMGPSNEQFF. The CDR3 DNA sequence: TGTGCCAGCAGAACGATGGGGCCCTCAAATGAGCAGTTCTTC.

This clone appeared many times. V usage is TRBV6-6 and J usage is TRBJ2-3; D is possibly TRBD1 (6 bases). CDR3 size: 13 residues. Germline V gene lookup returns CDR1 MNHNY and CDR2 SVGAGI (reference sequence). V was shortened by 10 bases and J by 3 bases, with 14 bases between the two germline ends. CDR3 DNA sequence: TGTGCCACTTGGGGGCCCCTGACAGATACGCAGTATTTT. Encoded protein: CATWGPLTDTQYF.

This clone was picked up a small number of times. The chain recombines TRBV5-8 with TRBJ2-2; TRBD1 agrees at 9 bases. The CDR3 consists of 16 residues. Germline V gene sequence: CDR1 SGHTS, CDR2 YDEGEE. Trimming at V came to 3 bases and at J to 5 bases, leaving 8 bases not matched to a gene. CDR3 nucleotides: TGTGCCAGCAGCTCGGGACAGGGTCTGGGGACCGGGGAGCTGTTTTTT. It yields the protein CASSSGQGLGTGELFF. Combining the CDR3 with reference TRBV5-8 and TRBJ2-2 gives the whole variable domain EAGVTQSPTHLIKTRGQQATLRCSPISGHTSVYWYQQALGLGLQFLLWYDEGEERNRGNFPPRFSGRQFPNYSSELNVNALELEDSALYLCASSSGQGLGTGELFFGEGSRLTVL.

In this sample, this clone turned up many times. The chain is built from TRBV4-2 and TRBJ1-1; D might be TRBD1 (5 bases). Looked up from germline, CDR1 is LGHNA and CDR2 is YNFKEQ. The CDR3 extends over 13 amino acids. V shed 6 bases and J shed 2 bases, with 10 bases lying between them. The CDR3 reads CASRGHTNTEAFF. For the CDR3, the DNA is TGTGCCAGCAGAGGACATACAAACACTGAAGCTTTCTTT.

This clone was counted many times. Distinct nucleotide sequences in the sample also encode this CDR3. The rearrangement links TRBV18 to TRBJ1-4, with TRBD1 identical over 7 bases. This CDR3 contains 14 residues. From germline, CDR1 is KGHSH and CDR2 LQKENI. J was trimmed by 2 bases and V by 6 bases; bases with no gene match: 3. The CDR3 DNA reads as TGTGCCAGCTCTCGACAGGGTACTAATGAAAAACTGTTTTTT. It translates to CASSRQGTNEKLFF.

J is TRBJ2-7 and V is TRBV9; possibly TRBD2 for D (6 bases). With 4 bases removed from V and 3 bases from J, the gap between germline ends came to 17 bases. Per the germline V gene, CDR1 is SGDLS and CDR2 is YYNGEE. CDR3 length: 15 residues. The CDR3 is CASSPQAGWNYEQYF. The CDR3 nucleotides read TGTGCCAGCAGCCCCCAAGCGGGCTGGAACTACGAGCAGTACTTC. The whole variable domain, remainder taken from reference TRBV9 and TRBJ2-7, is DSGVTQTPKHLITATGQRVTLRCSPRSGDLSVYWYQQSLDQGLQFLIQYYNGEERAKGNILERFSAQQFPDLHSELNLSSLELGDSALYFCASSPQAGWNYEQYFGPGTRLTVT.

The chain has TRBV2 and TRBJ2-3, with D unclear. The V gene's germline CDR1 is SNHLY and CDR2 FYNNEI. The CDR3 has 13 amino acids. The ends were cut back, 4 bases at V and 4 bases at J, with 9 bases in the middle. CDR3 loop: CASSGARADTQYF. The CDR3 DNA sequence: TGTGCCAGCAGTGGTGCGAGAGCAGATACGCAGTATTTT. Combining the CDR3 with reference TRBV2 and TRBJ2-3 gives the whole variable domain EPEVTQTPSHQVTQMGQEVILRCVPISNHLYFYWYRQILGQKVEFLVSFYNNEISEKSEIFDDQFSVERPDGSNFTLKIRSTKLEDSAMYFCASSGARADTQYFGPGTRLTVL.